The 23 T cell receptor beta chains listed next were all sequenced from one sample in a study of beta chain features in type 1 diabetes. Expressed TCRB transcripts were sequenced, since all the RNA that had been isolated was reverse transcribed. The table came from immunoSEQ multiplex PCR; TCRdb's copy has only in-frame clones and leaves some out. The table records approximately 23,000 clones, more than 60% of them present only once. Sequencing was done on a sample of Tregs from blood. These receptors all stem from a woman aged 40 to 50 in good health.

CDR3 protein: CASSFQYNEQFF. CDR3 DNA sequence: TGCGCCAGCAGCTTCCAGTACAATGAGCAGTTCTTC. This chain joins TRBV5-1 and TRBJ2-1, with D unresolved. V shed 2 bases and J shed 4 bases, with 4 bases lying between them. The CDR3 length is 12 residues. The germline V gene has CDR1 SGHRS and CDR2 YFSETQ.

The chain uses TRBV5-1 and TRBJ2-7, with TRBD1 matching over 7 bases. This CDR3 spans 14 amino acids. Germline CDR1 reads SGHRS; CDR2 reads YFSETQ. The J segment lost 7 bases and the V segment lost 1 base, leaving 8 bases of the junction unmatched. CDR3 nucleotide sequence: TGCGCCAGCAGCTTGACAGGGGCAGAAGGGGAGCAGTACTTC. Amino acids: CASSLTGAEGEQYF.

The rearrangement links TRBV13 to TRBJ2-7; no reliable D call. Germline V gene sequence: CDR1 PRHDT, CDR2 FYEKMQ (reference sequence). CDR3 length: 17 amino acids. V was trimmed by 5 bases and J by 2 bases, leaving 22 bases between them. The CDR3 spells CASSRRRRQVDPYEQYF. The CDR3 DNA follows: TGTGCCAGCAGCCGACGCCGCCGGCAGGTCGACCCCTACGAGCAGTACTTC. Looking up the rest from reference TRBV13 and TRBJ2-7 gives the full variable domain: AAGVIQSPRHLIKEKRETATLKCYPIPRHDTVYWYQQGPGQDPQFLISFYEKMQSDKGSIPDRFSAQQFSDYHSELNMSSLELGDSALYFCASSRRRRQVDPYEQYFGPGTRLTVT.

CDR3 bases: TGCGCCAGCAGCCCGGGACTAGCGGGCTACAATGAGCAGTTCTTC. This gives the protein CASSPGLAGYNEQFF. This chain links TRBV5-1 with TRBJ2-1, with 12 bases fitting TRBD2. This CDR3 is 15 amino acids long. From germline, CDR1 is SGHRS and CDR2 YFSETQ. The V segment lost 4 bases and the J segment 3 bases; nucleotides outside the gene matches: 2.

This clone turned up a few times. V and J are TRBV7-9 and TRBJ1-4; possible D gene TRBD1, 5 bases. V lost 6 bases and J lost 6, with 14 bases in between. The CDR3 consists of 14 residues. The germline CDR1 and CDR2 sequences are SEHNR and FQNEAQ (reference sequence). The CDR3 DNA reads as TGTGCCAGCAGACCCGGGGGGATCGATGAAAAACTGTTTTTT. It codes for CASRPGGIDEKLFF.

The chain employs TRBV11-2 and TRBJ2-1; a weak D match, TRBD1 (6 bases). The CDR3 extends over 16 amino acids. The V gene's germline CDR1 is SGHAT and CDR2 FQNNGV. V lost 5 bases to trimming and J lost 2 bases, with 16 bases between them. The CDR3 DNA reads as TGTGCCAGCAGCCCCCCGGGCAGGGGTACCTACAATGAGCAGTTCTTC. It codes for CASSPPGRGTYNEQFF.

The CDR3 DNA reads as TGTGCCAGCAGCTTAGACAGGGGGCAGCCCCAGCATTTT. This codes for CASSLDRGQPQHF. J is TRBJ1-5 and V is TRBV7-9; 8 bases are a match to TRBD1. This CDR3 is 13 amino acids long. Germline assignment: CDR1 SEHNR and CDR2 FQNEAQ (reference sequence). V lost 1 base and J lost 7; bases outside the gene matches: 0.

This chain joins TRBV2 and TRBJ1-4; 8 nucleotides line up with TRBD1. The CDR3 has 14 amino acids. The V and J ends lost 5 bases and 15 bases, in that order; junction bases with no gene match: 14. Germline CDR1 is SNHLY and CDR2 is FYNNEI. This CDR3 reads CASSSDRARWGVFF. DNA for the CDR3: TGTGCCAGCAGTTCGGACAGGGCCCGTTGGGGAGTGTTTTTT.

Only one count was recorded for this clone. The rearrangement links TRBV7-2 to TRBJ2-3, with 7 bases lining up with TRBD2. Trimming cost V 4 bases and J 0 bases; bases outside gene matches: 7. The CDR3 has 16 amino acids. Germline CDR1 SGHTA, CDR2 FQGNSA. The CDR3 loop is CASSWRLAASTDTQYF. CDR3 in DNA: TGTGCCAGCAGCTGGAGACTAGCAGCTAGCACAGATACGCAGTATTTT.

J is TRBJ2-3 and V is TRBV11-2; TRBD1 matches 7 bases. CDR3 size: 15 residues. From germline, CDR1 is SGHAT and CDR2 FQNNGV. V lost 1 base to trimming and J lost 5 bases; unmatched junction nucleotides: 6. DNA for the CDR3: TGTGCCAGCAGCTTAGCCGACAGGGATGGAGATACGCAGTATTTT. Translating it yields CASSLADRDGDTQYF.

This chain connects TRBV27 to TRBJ1-5; D remains unclear. Deletions cut 2 bases from V and 9 bases from J, with 14 bases between. This CDR3 contains 14 residues. CDR1 is MNHEY, CDR2 SMNVEV, per germline (reference sequence). In DNA, the CDR3 is TGTGCCAGCAGTTTAGAGCGTCTCCGCGGGCCCCAGCATTTT. Its protein product is CASSLERLRGPQHF.

The chain is built from TRBV7-9 and TRBJ1-5, with D possibly matching TRBD1 (6 bases). This CDR3 is built from 14 residues. Trimming took off 7 bases at V and 1 base at J, with 11 bases between the two ends. Germline lookup yields CDR1 SEHNR and CDR2 FQNEAQ (reference sequence). Here the CDR3 DNA reads TGTGCCAGCACCCGAACAGGGAGCAATCAGCCCCAGCATTTT. It yields the protein CASTRTGSNQPQHF.

The chain links TRBV5-1 to TRBJ2-5; TRBD2 matches at 7 bases. The CDR3 is 15 residues long. V lost 4 bases and J lost 2; bases outside the gene matches: 8. Germline loops: CDR1 SGHRS, CDR2 YFSETQ. The CDR3, as DNA: TGCGCCAGCAGCCGAGGGGCGGGGGAACAAGAGACCCAGTACTTC. This gives the protein CASSRGAGEQETQYF.

By sample fraction, this clone is medium-sized. The chain combines TRBV6-1 with TRBJ1-1; D call uncertain. CDR1 and CDR2 (germline): MNHNS, SASEGT. Trimming removed 7 bases at V and 10 bases at J, with 13 bases between. The CDR3 spans 11 residues. The CDR3 loop is CASTPGVAAFF. The CDR3 DNA sequence: TGTGCCAGCACCCCCGGGGTGGCAGCTTTCTTT.

The rearrangement uses TRBV9 and TRBJ2-7; 7 nucleotides agree with TRBD1. This CDR3 is built from 16 residues. The V gene end was trimmed by 3 bases and the J gene end by 3 bases; junction bases not matched to a gene: 12. Germline lookup yields CDR1 SGDLS and CDR2 YYNGEE. DNA of the CDR3: TGTGCCAGCAGCGATGGGGGTCGGGGACAGAGCTACGAGCAGTACTTC. It codes for CASSDGGRGQSYEQYF.

The gene calls are TRBV19 and TRBJ2-1, with D possibly matching TRBD1 (6 bases). CDR1 and CDR2 from the germline V gene are LNHDA and SQIVND (reference sequence). The germline V and J ends were trimmed by 3 bases and 1 base, with 22 bases remaining between them. This CDR3 contains 19 residues. DNA of the CDR3: TGTGCCAGTAGTATCCGGGGTATCGGTTCAGGGGCTTCCTACAATGAGCAGTTCTTC. Protein product: CASSIRGIGSGASYNEQFF.

The rearrangement uses TRBV5-4 and TRBJ1-2; 10 bases line up with TRBD1. Losses at the gene ends were 4 bases for V and 5 bases for J; bases not matched to a gene: 8. Germline CDR1 reads SGHNT; CDR2 reads YYREEE (reference sequence). The CDR3 contains 15 residues. The CDR3 bases are TGTGCCAGCAGCCCAAGACAGGGGGCTGAATATGGCTACACCTTC. It specifies CASSPRQGAEYGYTF.

This clone has only one observation. The genes are TRBV18 and TRBJ1-5; unclear D gene. V was clipped by 0 bases and J by 0 bases, with 12 bases between them. Germline V gene lookup returns CDR1 KGHSH and CDR2 LQKENI. This CDR3 is 17 amino acids long. This chain's CDR3 is CASSPPVADLSNQPQHF. In DNA, the CDR3 is TGTGCCAGCTCACCACCGGTAGCAGATCTTAGCAATCAGCCCCAGCATTTT.

The table lists this clone with a few counts. This chain links TRBV29-1 with TRBJ1-1; no firm D call. V lost 3 bases to trimming and J lost 2 bases, with 13 bases between them. This CDR3 comprises 14 residues. Germline V gene lookup returns CDR1 SQVTM and CDR2 ANQGSEA. The CDR3 sequence: CSVERADYNTEAFF. CDR3 DNA sequence: TGCAGCGTTGAGCGGGCGGACTATAACACTGAAGCTTTCTTT.

This clone has a handful of counts. The V call is TRBV10-3, the J call TRBJ2-4; TRBD1 matches at 10 bases. Germline V gene lookup returns CDR1 ENHRY and CDR2 SYGVKD. V lost 0 bases to trimming and J lost 4 bases; unmatched junction nucleotides: 3. This CDR3 has 16 residues. CDR3 amino acids: CAISESGGQGKNIQYF. The CDR3 coding sequence is TGTGCCATCAGTGAGTCGGGGGGACAGGGGAAAAACATTCAGTACTTC.

CDR3 in amino acids: CASSDLGLAIEQFF. As DNA, the CDR3 is TGTGCCAGCAGTGACTTAGGACTAGCAATTGAGCAGTTCTTC. V usage is TRBV2 and J usage is TRBJ2-1; TRBD2 agrees at 8 bases. The CDR3 totals 14 residues. V trimming: 3 bases; J trimming: 9 bases; junction bases outside the gene matches: 7. Looked up from germline, CDR1 is SNHLY and CDR2 is FYNNEI.

This chain links TRBV5-4 with TRBJ2-7; D remains ambiguous. Per germline, CDR1 SGHNT and CDR2 YYREEE (reference sequence). The CDR3 consists of 14 residues. The V and J ends lost 4 bases and 3 bases respectively, with 14 bases between them. CDR3 region: CASSQTDTLYEQYF. The CDR3 bases are TGTGCCAGCAGCCAAACCGACACCCTCTACGAGCAGTACTTC.

This chain uses TRBV10-2 with TRBJ2-7; the match to TRBD2 covers 10 bases. Germline CDR1 and CDR2: WSHSY and SAAADI. The CDR3 sequence is 16 residues long. Germline trimming cut 0 bases from V and 4 bases from J; bases unmatched to any gene: 6. The CDR3 sequence is CASSESLAGVGYEQYF. The CDR3 coding sequence is TGCGCCAGCAGTGAGTCGCTAGCGGGGGTAGGTTACGAGCAGTACTTC.